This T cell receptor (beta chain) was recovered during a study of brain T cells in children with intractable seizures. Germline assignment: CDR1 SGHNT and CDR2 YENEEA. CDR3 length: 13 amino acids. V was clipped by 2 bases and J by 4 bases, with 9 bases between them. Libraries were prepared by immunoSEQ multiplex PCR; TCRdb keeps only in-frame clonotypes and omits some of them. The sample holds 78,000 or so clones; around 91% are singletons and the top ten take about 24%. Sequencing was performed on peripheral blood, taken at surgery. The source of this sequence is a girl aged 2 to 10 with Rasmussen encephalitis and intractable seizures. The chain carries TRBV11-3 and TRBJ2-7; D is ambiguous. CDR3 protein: CASSLRLMYEQYF. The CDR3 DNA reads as TGTGCCAGCAGCTTAAGGCTGATGTACGAGCAGTACTTC. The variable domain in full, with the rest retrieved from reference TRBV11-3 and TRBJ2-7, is EAGVVQSPRYKIIEKKQPVAFWCNPISGHNTLYWYLQNLGQGPELLIRYENEEAVDDSQLPKDRFSAERLKGVDSTLKIQPAELGDSAVYLCASSLRLMYEQYFGPGTRLTVT.